Below, 11 T cell receptor beta chains from the same sample are listed, as sequenced in a study of T-cell memory formation after mild COVID-19. Each CDR3 protein is one row after TCRdb ran MiXCR on the 5' RACE reads. The sample records hundreds of thousands of distinct CDR3 sequences, approximately 19% being singletons. Sequenced material: PBMCs or a T cell subset sorted from them (not recorded which). The receptors were sampled from an adult woman who had mild COVID-19 (a few samples of this study predate the infection). Cell type and time point are not known.

The chain joins TRBV7-9 to TRBJ2-7; possibly TRBD1 for D (6 bases). The CDR3 runs 15 residues. The germline V and J ends were trimmed by 5 bases and 2 bases, with 16 bases remaining between them. Germline V gene data show CDR1 as SEHNR and CDR2 as FQNEAQ (reference sequence). In nucleotides, the CDR3 is TGTGCCAGCAGCGTAGATGGACAGCGGACCTACGAGCAGTACTTC. It specifies CASSVDGQRTYEQYF.

This clonotype has just a few counts. The genes are TRBV9 and TRBJ2-3, with 10 bases lining up with TRBD2. Germline V CDR1 and CDR2: SGDLS, YYNGEE. J gave up 3 bases and V 0 bases, and 4 bases lay outside the gene matches. The CDR3 has 16 amino acids. CDR3 sequence (DNA): TGTGCCAGCAGCGTAGGGGTAGCGGGGGGAACAGATACGCAGTATTTT. This codes for CASSVGVAGGTDTQYF.

The sample holds a few counts of this clonotype. The rearrangement links TRBV12-3 or TRBV12-4 to TRBJ1-2; 7 bases agree with TRBD1. V lost 6 bases and J lost 4; bases outside the gene matches: 8. This CDR3 is built from 14 residues. The CDR3 DNA reads TGTGCCAGCAGCCCGACAGGGTATGGCTATGGCTACACCTTC. Its translation is CASSPTGYGYGYTF.

The chain carries TRBV7-2 and TRBJ1-5; D uncertain. The germline V gene encodes CDR1 SGHTA and CDR2 FQGNSA. V was clipped by 0 bases and J by 5 bases, with 14 bases between them. The CDR3 spans 16 residues. The CDR3 coding sequence is TGTGCCAGCAGCTTAGCGCCCCCCGGGTACTATCAGCCCCAGCATTTT. This translates into CASSLAPPGYYQPQHF.

In this sample, this clonotype turned up a few times. The chain's CDR3 is CASSLNGGGEQYF. The CDR3 nucleotides read TGTGCCAGCAGCTTAAACGGTGGAGGGGAGCAGTACTTC. The rearrangement uses TRBV11-2 and TRBJ2-7, with a tentative D call TRBD2 (6 bases). The V gene lost 2 bases and the J gene lost 7 bases, with 12 bases spanning the gap. Germline V CDR1 and CDR2: SGHAT, FQNNGV. This CDR3 spans 13 amino acids. Looking up the rest from reference TRBV11-2 and TRBJ2-7 gives the full variable domain: EAGVAQSPRYKIIEKRQSVAFWCNPISGHATLYWYQQILGQGPKLLIQFQNNGVVDDSQLPKDRFSAERLKGVDSTLKIQPAKLEDSAVYLCASSLNGGGEQYFGPGTRLTVT.

The chain has TRBV6-1 and TRBJ1-5; the D is unclear. The CDR3 length is 14 residues. Between the trimmed V and J ends, which lost 5 bases and 0 bases, there was a span of 8 bases. The germline V gene encodes CDR1 MNHNS and CDR2 SASEGT. The CDR3 sequence is CASSYTDSNQPQHF. The CDR3 DNA reads as TGTGCCAGCAGTTACACCGATAGCAATCAGCCCCAGCATTTT.

The rearrangement uses TRBV27 and TRBJ1-1, with D tentatively TRBD1 (5 bases). V lost 6 bases, J lost 7 bases, and 12 bases lay in between. CDR1 and CDR2 (germline): MNHEY, SMNVEV (reference sequence). The CDR3 runs to 12 residues. The CDR3 sequence is CASRAWGGEAFF. The DNA for the CDR3 is TGTGCCAGCAGGGCCTGGGGGGGTGAAGCTTTCTTT.

CDR3 residues: CASSVEGLLGANVLTF. As DNA, the CDR3 is TGTGCCAGCAGCGTGGAGGGACTCCTGGGGGCCAACGTCCTGACTTTC. The rearrangement uses TRBV9 and TRBJ2-6, with a weak D call TRBD2 (6 bases). Trimming left V 2 bases short and J 4 bases short, with 13 bases between. CDR1 SGDLS and CDR2 YYNGEE come from the germline V gene. This CDR3 spans 16 amino acids.

In the case of this clonotype: A much larger clone sits a single nucleotide away, making a read error possible. The V and J genes are TRBV5-1 and TRBJ2-1, with 11 bases fitting TRBD2. This CDR3 comprises 16 residues. Trimming at V came to 2 bases and at J to 7 bases, leaving 8 bases not matched to a gene. Germline CDR1 and CDR2: SGHRS and YFSETQ. DNA for the CDR3: TGCGCCAGCAGCTTAAGCCTAGCGGGAGGAGGGAATGAGCAGTTCTTC. Amino acids: CASSLSLAGGGNEQFF. The whole variable domain, remainder taken from reference TRBV5-1 and TRBJ2-1, is KAGVTQTPRYLIKTRGQQVTLSCSPISGHRSVSWYQQTPGQGLQFLFEYFSETQRNKGNFPGRFSGRQFSNSRSEMNVSTLELGDSALYLCASSLSLAGGGNEQFFGPGTRLTVL.

In its sample, this clonotype was seen a few times. The chain is built from TRBV12-3 or TRBV12-4 and TRBJ2-7; tentative D call: TRBD2 (6 bases). V gave up 1 base and J gave up 4 bases, with 14 bases separating them. The CDR3 has 15 amino acids. The DNA of the CDR3 is TGTGCCAGCAGTTTAGAGGTTAGCGGAGCTTACGAGCAGTACTTC. Translation gives CASSLEVSGAYEQYF.

This clonotype was detected ten times or more. As DNA, the CDR3 is TGCAGTGCACCTCCGGGACTTACGGCGGACTATGGCTACACCTTC. Translation: CSAPPGLTADYGYTF. The rearrangement links TRBV20-1 to TRBJ1-2; tentative D call: TRBD1 (5 bases). There are 15 residues in the CDR3. Germline V lookup: CDR1 DFQATT, CDR2 SNEGSKA (reference sequence). Trimming removed 6 bases from V and 3 bases from J, with 20 bases in between.